This T cell receptor (beta chain) was recovered during a study of cytomegalovirus exposure and HLA in healthy donors. Across the study: The 95 to 150 validation repertoires and the roughly 690 first-cohort repertoires shared a platform, a later analysis reported.

V trimming: 0 bases; J trimming: 0 bases; junction bases outside the gene matches: 2. Per germline, CDR1 MNHEY and CDR2 SMNVEV (reference sequence). The CDR3 is 15 amino acids. Some clones are missing from TCRdb's copy, which holds only in-frame ones; the method was immunoSEQ multiplex PCR. Here the sample spans some 240,000 clones, 75% to 90% being singletons. The sequence derives from a woman aged 25 to 45 in good health and CMV-seropositive. The sequencing sample was made of PBMCs. This chain uses TRBV27 with TRBJ2-7; 7 nucleotides line up with TRBD2. The CDR3 sequence: CASSLSGGSSYEQYF. The CDR3 DNA follows: TGTGCCAGCAGTTTATCGGGAGGGAGCTCCTACGAGCAGTACTTC.